This T cell receptor (beta chain) originates from a study of OX40 agonist ivuxolimab in advanced cancers. The investigators sampled blood at baseline, at cycle 4 day 1, and at cycle 7 day 1. Libraries were prepared by immunoSEQ multiplex PCR; TCRdb keeps only in-frame clonotypes and omits some of them. The sample contains approximately 110,000 clones, about 90% of which appear only once. This receptor was obtained from an adult with an advanced solid tumor such as melanoma, head and neck, liver or kidney cancer. The specimen comprised CD4+ or CD8+ T cells sorted from blood, sampled in a trial of the OX40 agonist ivuxolimab.

CDR3 DNA: TGTGCCAGCAGCCTTAGTCGGGGAGACTACAATGAGCAGTTCTTC. This sequence encodes CASSLSRGDYNEQFF. The genes are TRBV7-9 and TRBJ2-1; weak D call: TRBD2 (5 bases). CDR1 SEHNR and CDR2 FQNEAQ come from the germline V gene (reference sequence). Trimming took 5 bases from V and 3 from J, leaving 14 bases between them. This CDR3 is built from 15 residues.